Described below is a single T cell receptor (beta chain) sequence and its context. The antigen is unknown. Repertoires were generated with immunoSEQ multiplex PCR, while TCRdb's copy carries only in-frame clones and drops some. The profile shows some 2.1 million clones, approximately 94% of them singletons. The data were obtained in a study of shared clonotypes between healthy human individuals. Study observations and caveats: Shared across a few donors were approximately 5% of the naive CD4 clonotypes.

CD45RO negativity and positive selection for CCR7 defined naive CD8 cells, a population that excluded terminally differentiated effector memory CD45RA+ cells. This clonotype was sampled from a man younger than 30 in good health. The sequencing sample was made of naive CD8+ T cells sorted from blood.

The CDR3 DNA is TGTGCCAGCTCCTGGACAGGGGACACCGGGGAGCTGTTTTTT. This sequence encodes CASSWTGDTGELFF. The chain links TRBV27 to TRBJ2-2; 9 nucleotides agree with TRBD1. Per the germline V gene, CDR1 is MNHEY and CDR2 is SMNVEV (reference sequence). This CDR3 has 14 amino acids. J was trimmed by 3 bases and V by 8 bases; bases with no gene match: 4.